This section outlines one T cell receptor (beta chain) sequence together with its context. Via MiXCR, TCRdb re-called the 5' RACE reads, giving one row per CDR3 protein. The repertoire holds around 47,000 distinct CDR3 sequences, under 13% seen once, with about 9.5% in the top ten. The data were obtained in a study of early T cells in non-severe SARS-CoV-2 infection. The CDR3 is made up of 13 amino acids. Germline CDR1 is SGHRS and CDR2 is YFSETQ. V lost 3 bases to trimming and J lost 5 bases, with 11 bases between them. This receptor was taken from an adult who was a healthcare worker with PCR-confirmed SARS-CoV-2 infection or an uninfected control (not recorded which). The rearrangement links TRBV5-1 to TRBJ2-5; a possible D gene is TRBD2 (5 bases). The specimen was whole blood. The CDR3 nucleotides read TGCGCCAGCAGCTCCAGAGGGCGGGAGACCCAGTACTTC. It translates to CASSSRGRETQYF. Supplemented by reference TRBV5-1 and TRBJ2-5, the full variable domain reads KAGVTQTPRYLIKTRGQQVTLSCSPISGHRSVSWYQQTPGQGLQFLFEYFSETQRNKGNFPGRFSGRQFSNSRSEMNVSTLELGDSALYLCASSSRGRETQYFGPGTRLLVL.